Below are 31 T cell receptor beta chains sequenced from a single sample in a study of cytomegalovirus exposure and HLA in healthy donors. PCR was performed using 60 Vbeta and 13 Jbeta primers. TCRdb keeps only in-frame clones here, not all; method: immunoSEQ multiplex PCR. The sample lists about 120,000 clones; roughly 72% were seen once. Sequenced: PBMCs. The receptor source for this set is a male donor in good health and CMV-seronegative.

V and J are TRBV2 and TRBJ2-3; D is unresolved. CDR3 length: 15 amino acids. Looked up from germline, CDR1 is SNHLY and CDR2 is FYNNEI. V lost 4 bases and J lost 3, with 14 bases in between. The CDR3 DNA reads as TGTGCCAGCAGTGCTTTAGCATCTAGGACAGATACGCAGTATTTT. This sequence encodes CASSALASRTDTQYF. Together with reference TRBV2 and TRBJ2-3, the CDR3 gives the full variable domain: EPEVTQTPSHQVTQMGQEVILRCVPISNHLYFYWYRQILGQKVEFLVSFYNNEISEKSEIFDDQFSVERPDGSNFTLKIRSTKLEDSAMYFCASSALASRTDTQYFGPGTRLTVL.

V and J are TRBV7-2 and TRBJ2-3, with 14 positions matching TRBD2. Germline loops: CDR1 SGHTA, CDR2 FQGNSA. Trimming took 5 bases from V and 1 from J; bases not matched to a gene: 2. The CDR3 sequence is 16 residues long. The CDR3 protein is CASSQGLAGGTDTQYF. DNA for the CDR3: TGTGCCAGCAGCCAGGGACTAGCGGGAGGCACAGATACGCAGTATTTT.

The CDR3 loop is CAISESAGMGEKLFF. CDR3 in DNA: TGTGCCATCAGTGAGTCTGCAGGTATGGGTGAAAAACTGTTTTTT. The chain uses TRBV10-3 and TRBJ1-4; D unclear. V gave up 0 bases and J gave up 7 bases, with 12 bases separating them. Germline lookup yields CDR1 ENHRY and CDR2 SYGVKD. CDR3 length: 15 amino acids.

This clone showed up just a few times. The chain has TRBV6-5 and TRBJ2-1, with 7 bases matching TRBD1. V lost 4 bases, J lost 2 bases, and 8 bases stayed unmatched. This CDR3 contains 16 residues. Looked up from germline, CDR1 is MNHEY and CDR2 is SVGAGI. DNA of the CDR3: TGTGCCAGCAGTTTTTCAACAGGGGAGACCTACAATGAGCAGTTCTTC. Translation gives CASSFSTGETYNEQFF.

The chain employs TRBV28 and TRBJ1-5; possible D gene TRBD1, 6 bases. There are 15 residues in the CDR3. V was cut by 6 bases and J by 6 bases, with 18 bases left in between. The germline CDR1 and CDR2 sequences are MDHEN and SYDVKM. CDR3 DNA: TGTGCCAGCAGCCGGTTTGGGGGCGCGATTCAGCCCCAGCATTTT. Residues: CASSRFGGAIQPQHF.

The chain employs TRBV13 and TRBJ2-1; possible D gene TRBD1, 6 bases. Trimming cost V 2 bases and J 10 bases, with 18 bases left between them. Germline CDR1 reads PRHDT; CDR2 reads FYEKMQ (reference sequence). This CDR3 spans 15 amino acids. The CDR3 protein is CASSLTRGEVEEQFF. The CDR3 nucleotides read TGTGCCAGCAGCTTAACCAGGGGAGAGGTTGAGGAGCAGTTCTTC. The whole variable domain, remainder taken from reference TRBV13 and TRBJ2-1, is AAGVIQSPRHLIKEKRETATLKCYPIPRHDTVYWYQQGPGQDPQFLISFYEKMQSDKGSIPDRFSAQQFSDYHSELNMSSLELGDSALYFCASSLTRGEVEEQFFGPGTRLTVL.

V gene TRBV12-1 combines with J gene TRBJ2-7; the table's D gene call, TRBD1, was not cross checked with the DNA. TRBV12-1 is annotated as a pseudogene. The CDR3 consists of 14 residues. The CDR3 nucleotides read TGTGCCAGCAGCACCGGACAGAACTCCTACGAGCAGTACTTC. This encodes CASSTGQNSYEQYF.

The rearrangement uses TRBV5-8 and TRBJ2-7, with TRBD1 matching over 8 bases. This CDR3 contains 15 residues. V shed 0 bases, J shed 2 bases, and the junction held 4 bases outside the gene matches. Looked up from germline, CDR1 is SGHTS and CDR2 is YDEGEE. CDR3 protein: CASSLARTGPYEQYF. Written as DNA, the CDR3 is TGTGCCAGCAGCTTGGCCAGGACAGGGCCCTACGAGCAGTACTTC.

The chain links TRBV5-4 to TRBJ1-2, with a possible D match to TRBD1 (5 bases). This CDR3 has 14 residues. The V gene's germline CDR1 is SGHNT and CDR2 YYREEE (reference sequence). The V and J ends lost 3 bases and 4 bases respectively, with 13 bases between them. As DNA, the CDR3 is TGTGCCAGCAGCTCGCAGGGCGCGGTCTATGGCTACACCTTC. Amino acid sequence: CASSSQGAVYGYTF.

J is TRBJ2-1 and V is TRBV27; D might be TRBD2 (5 bases). Trimming left V 6 bases short and J 0 bases short, with 12 bases between. The CDR3 spans 15 residues. Germline V gene data show CDR1 as MNHEY and CDR2 as SMNVEV (reference sequence). CDR3 protein: CASSAGESSYNEQFF. The DNA of the CDR3 is TGTGCCAGCAGCGCCGGGGAAAGCTCCTACAATGAGCAGTTCTTC.

This clone was detected only a few times. V is TRBV19 and J is TRBJ1-1; D perhaps matches TRBD1 (5 bases). Germline V CDR1 and CDR2: LNHDA, SQIVND (reference sequence). Trimming removed 3 bases at V and 5 bases at J, with 10 bases between. The CDR3 loop spans 13 amino acids. CDR3 residues: CASSILEGTEAFF. In DNA, the CDR3 is TGTGCCAGTAGTATTTTGGAGGGGACTGAAGCTTTCTTT.

This rearrangement joins TRBV29-1 to TRBJ1-5, with no clear D. Germline V gives CDR1 SQVTM, CDR2 ANQGSEA. Trimming removed 7 bases at V and 0 bases at J, with 16 bases between. This CDR3 region has 15 residues. The CDR3 region is CSAPGREYSNQPQHF. CDR3 bases: TGCAGCGCTCCAGGCAGAGAATATAGCAATCAGCCCCAGCATTTT.

V is TRBV30 and J is TRBJ1-2, with TRBD1 matching over 7 bases. The CDR3 contains 12 residues. CDR1 and CDR2 (germline): GTSNPN, SVGIG (reference sequence). V lost 5 bases and J lost 8; bases outside the gene matches: 8. The DNA for the CDR3 is TGTGCCTGGGCAGACAGGGCAGGAGGCTACACCTTC. Translation gives CAWADRAGGYTF. Full variable domain (outside the CDR3, taken from reference TRBV30 and TRBJ1-2): SQTIHQWPATLVQPVGSPLSLECTVEGTSNPNLYWYRQAAGRGLQLLFYSVGIGQISSEVPQNLSASRPQDRQFILSSKKLLLSDSGFYLCAWADRAGGYTFGSGTRLTVV.

This clone was counted a few times. The rearrangement uses TRBV28 and TRBJ2-7; a weak D match, TRBD1 (6 bases). The germline gives CDR1 MDHEN, CDR2 SYDVKM. The V gene lost 0 bases and the J gene lost 6 bases, with 18 bases spanning the gap. This CDR3 is 16 amino acids long. As DNA, the CDR3 is TGTGCCAGCAGTTTATGGGGTGGGTCGCAGGGGACCGAGCAGTACTTC. Translating it yields CASSLWGGSQGTEQYF.

The chain carries TRBV4-3 and TRBJ1-2; 7 bases match TRBD1. CDR1 is LGHNA and CDR2 is YSLEER in the germline V gene. J was trimmed by 4 bases and V by 1 base; bases with no gene match: 9. CDR3 length: 16 residues. The CDR3, as DNA: TGCGCCAGCAGCCAAGGCCTTACCACAGGGGCCTATGGCTACACCTTC. Translation gives CASSQGLTTGAYGYTF.

The chain couples TRBV2 to TRBJ1-1, with D maybe TRBD1 (6 bases). The V end was cut by 1 base, the J end by 4 bases, with 10 bases between. This CDR3 contains 14 residues. Germline CDR1 is SNHLY and CDR2 is FYNNEI. This CDR3 reads CASSEVRGGTEAFF. CDR3 DNA sequence: TGTGCCAGCAGTGAAGTCAGGGGCGGCACTGAAGCTTTCTTT.

The chain is built from TRBV6-1 and TRBJ1-6, with D possibly TRBD1 on 6 matching bases. From germline, CDR1 is MNHNS and CDR2 SASEGT. CDR3 size: 14 residues. With 6 bases removed from V and 4 bases from J, the gap between germline ends came to 10 bases. CDR3 sequence (DNA): TGTGCCAGCAGGGGGACACCTTATAATTCACCCCTCCACTTT. Its translation: CASRGTPYNSPLHF.

This clone was detected a few times. The chain combines TRBV30 with TRBJ1-1; 8 bases agree with TRBD1. V trimming: 1 base; J trimming: 3 bases; junction bases outside the gene matches: 4. Germline loops: CDR1 GTSNPN, CDR2 SVGIG (reference sequence). The CDR3 has 14 residues. The CDR3: CAWSGGQGDTEAFF. The CDR3 DNA follows: TGTGCCTGGAGTGGTGGACAGGGAGACACTGAAGCTTTCTTT.

The gene calls are TRBV6-5 and TRBJ1-2, with D maybe TRBD1 (6 bases). The V and J ends lost 8 bases and 7 bases respectively, with 20 bases between them. The germline CDR1 and CDR2 sequences are MNHEY and SVGAGI. The CDR3 is 14 residues long. This chain's CDR3 is CASATQGGGTGYTF. In DNA form, the CDR3 reads TGTGCCAGCGCGACACAGGGTGGAGGAACTGGCTACACCTTC.

The J gene is TRBJ2-7, the V gene TRBV28; 7 bases map to TRBD1. Per the germline V gene, CDR1 is MDHEN and CDR2 is SYDVKM. V lost 8 bases to trimming and J lost 7 bases; unmatched junction nucleotides: 14. The CDR3 is 14 amino acids. CDR3: CASVAQGPRGEQYF. CDR3 nucleotide sequence: TGTGCCAGCGTAGCACAGGGGCCCCGAGGGGAGCAGTACTTC.

The J gene is TRBJ1-3, the V gene TRBV4-1, with D perhaps TRBD1 (6 bases). The CDR3 is 16 amino acids. V shed 0 bases and J shed 2 bases, with 11 bases lying between them. From germline, CDR1 is MGHRA and CDR2 YSYEKL. CDR3 protein: CASSQDSEGAGNTIYF. CDR3 bases: TGCGCCAGCAGCCAAGATTCAGAGGGGGCTGGAAACACCATATATTTT.

The chain links TRBV28 to TRBJ2-1, with D possibly being TRBD1 (6 bases). The V and J ends lost 2 bases and 5 bases respectively, with 13 bases between them. Per germline, CDR1 MDHEN and CDR2 SYDVKM. CDR3 length: 15 residues. The CDR3 reads CASSLGVRGDNEQFF. CDR3 nucleotide sequence: TGTGCCAGCAGTTTAGGGGTCAGGGGAGACAATGAGCAGTTCTTC.

V usage is TRBV28 and J usage is TRBJ2-7; D gene ambiguous. The CDR3 extends over 16 amino acids. Germline loops: CDR1 MDHEN, CDR2 SYDVKM. The V and J ends lost 2 bases and 3 bases respectively, with 17 bases between them. The CDR3 DNA sequence: TGTGCCAGCAGTTTAAACAACCGCTTCTCGAACTACGAGCAGTACTTC. Its translation is CASSLNNRFSNYEQYF.

The rearrangement uses TRBV9 and TRBJ2-5; 8 nucleotides agree with TRBD2. The CDR3 length is 15 residues. CDR1 and CDR2 from the germline V gene are SGDLS and YYNGEE. Trimming took 3 bases from V and 2 from J; bases not matched to a gene: 6. CDR3 sequence (DNA): TGTGCCAGCAGCGGAAGCGGGAGTGATCAAGAGACCCAGTACTTC. This sequence encodes CASSGSGSDQETQYF.

This clone was seen a single time. The genes are TRBV2 and TRBJ2-7; 9 positions agree with TRBD1. This CDR3 has 17 residues. V dropped 6 bases and J dropped 1; count of bases not matched to a gene: 13. CDR1 SNHLY and CDR2 FYNNEI come from the germline V gene. The CDR3, as DNA: TGTGCCAGCAGGCGCCGGGACAGGGCTTTTCGGTCCTACGAGCAGTACTTC. It codes for CASRRRDRAFRSYEQYF.

V is TRBV6-1 and J is TRBJ1-5; D perhaps matches TRBD1 (6 bases). CDR1 and CDR2 (germline): MNHNS, SASEGT. The CDR3 is 14 amino acids. V was cut by 0 bases and J by 4 bases, with 7 bases left in between. CDR3 sequence (DNA): TGTGCCAGCAGTGAAGCCGGGACAAATCAGCCCCAGCATTTT. Its translation: CASSEAGTNQPQHF.

J is TRBJ2-2 and V is TRBV6-1; 7 positions match TRBD1. The CDR3 totals 15 residues. Losses at the gene ends were 4 bases for V and 2 bases for J; bases not matched to a gene: 4. Germline V gene sequence: CDR1 MNHNS, CDR2 SASEGT. CDR3 sequence reads: CASSVYRGNTGELFF. Written as DNA, the CDR3 is TGTGCCAGCAGTGTGTACAGGGGAAACACCGGGGAGCTGTTTTTT.

The chain joins TRBV5-1 to TRBJ2-5; tentative D call: TRBD2 (6 bases). The CDR3 length is 16 residues. Germline V gives CDR1 SGHRS, CDR2 YFSETQ. V gave up 6 bases and J gave up 1 base, with 19 bases separating them. This CDR3 reads CASKRSGSAGQETQYF. As DNA, the CDR3 is TGCGCCAGCAAACGTTCAGGGTCAGCGGGCCAAGAGACCCAGTACTTC.

The V gene is TRBV7-9, the J gene TRBJ2-2; 10 nucleotides agree with TRBD1. There are 16 residues in the CDR3. Germline V CDR1 and CDR2: SEHNR, FQNEAQ (reference sequence). Unmatched junction bases numbered 3, after V lost 4 bases and J lost 1 base. The CDR3 DNA is TGTGCCAGCAGCTCCGGGACAGGGGTGAACACCGGGGAGCTGTTTTTT. Its translation: CASSSGTGVNTGELFF.

The rearrangement links TRBV6-5 to TRBJ2-3; 9 positions agree with TRBD1. This CDR3 contains 14 residues. With 6 bases clipped from V and 1 base from J, the junction kept 2 bases outside the gene matches. Germline CDR1 MNHEY, CDR2 SVGAGI. The CDR3 protein is CASRRTGGTDTQYF. The CDR3, as DNA: TGTGCCAGCAGGCGGACAGGGGGCACAGATACGCAGTATTTT.

This clone was counted between two and nine times. The chain carries TRBV11-3 and TRBJ2-1; D remains unclear. The CDR3 runs 13 residues. V dropped 6 bases and J dropped 4 bases, with 10 bases sitting between them. Looked up from germline, CDR1 is SGHNT and CDR2 is YENEEA. The CDR3 bases are TGTGCCAGCAGTCAGGAAGGTTACAATGAGCAGTTCTTC. This codes for CASSQEGYNEQFF.